One sample yielded the 14 T cell receptor beta chains listed below, sequenced in a study of blood T cell repertoires in COVID-19. TCRdb's table, derived via immunoSEQ multiplex PCR, lists solely in-frame clones and lacks some. The repertoire includes more than 250,000 clones, about nine tenths of them detected once, and about 2.6% sits in the top ten. The sample was PBMCs or T cells enriched from blood (not recorded which). Receptors were obtained from a woman younger than 30 who had recovered from COVID-19.

In DNA form, the CDR3 reads TGTGCCAGCAGCTCTCGCGGGGTGGACCAAGAGACCCAGTACTTC. Residues: CASSSRGVDQETQYF. V and J are TRBV7-9 and TRBJ2-5; D is possibly TRBD2 (6 bases). Germline CDR1 is SEHNR and CDR2 is FQNEAQ (reference sequence). The CDR3 spans 15 residues. V was cut by 4 bases and J by 0 bases, with 12 bases left in between.

This chain joins TRBV5-4 and TRBJ2-5, with TRBD2 identical over 8 bases. The CDR3 is 16 residues long. The V and J ends lost 3 bases and 0 bases, in that order; junction bases with no gene match: 7. Germline CDR1 and CDR2: SGHNT and YYREEE (reference sequence). CDR3: CASSYSIAGYQETQYF. In nucleotides, the CDR3 is TGTGCCAGCAGCTACTCAATAGCGGGGTACCAAGAGACCCAGTACTTC.

The chain couples TRBV10-3 to TRBJ2-7, with D possibly TRBD2 on 6 matching bases. Germline lookup yields CDR1 ENHRY and CDR2 SYGVKD. The V end lost 0 bases, the J end lost 0 bases, and 12 bases lay between the germline ends. The CDR3 contains 16 residues. Written as DNA, the CDR3 is TGTGCCATCAGTGAGTCGCCTAGCGCCATCTCCTACGAGCAGTACTTC. Its translation is CAISESPSAISYEQYF.

The J gene is TRBJ1-2, the V gene TRBV9; 10 bases match TRBD1. The length of the CDR3 is 15 residues. Per germline, CDR1 SGDLS and CDR2 YYNGEE. The V and J ends lost 0 bases and 8 bases, in that order; junction bases with no gene match: 7. CDR3 residues: CASSVARDRGYGYTF. DNA for the CDR3: TGTGCCAGCAGCGTAGCCCGGGACAGGGGATACGGCTACACCTTC.

The CDR3 DNA is TGTGCCAGCAGTTACACGGCGGGGGGGGACAATGAGCAGTTCTTC. This encodes CASSYTAGGDNEQFF. J is TRBJ2-1 and V is TRBV6-5; the match to TRBD2 covers 9 bases. The germline V gene has CDR1 MNHEY and CDR2 SVGAGI. The length of the CDR3 is 15 residues. The V and J ends lost 2 bases and 5 bases, in that order; junction bases with no gene match: 4.

The chain uses TRBV19 and TRBJ2-7, with D tentatively TRBD1 (6 bases). V was shortened by 4 bases and J by 4 bases, with 14 bases between the two germline ends. CDR3 size: 14 residues. CDR1 and CDR2 from the germline V gene are LNHDA and SQIVND (reference sequence). The chain's CDR3 is CASSTGQIQYEQYF. CDR3 in DNA: TGTGCCAGTAGTACTGGACAGATCCAATACGAGCAGTACTTC. The full variable domain, with the rest looked up from reference TRBV19 and TRBJ2-7, is DGGITQSPKYLFRKEGQNVTLSCEQNLNHDAMYWYRQDPGQGLRLIYYSQIVNDFQKGDIAEGYSVSREKKESFPLTVTSAQKNPTAFYLCASSTGQIQYEQYFGPGTRLTVT.

This clone has a single count. The chain couples TRBV6-1 to TRBJ2-5; D remains unclear. The V end was cut by 0 bases, the J end by 9 bases, with 11 bases between. The CDR3 covers 13 residues. Germline V CDR1 and CDR2: MNHNS, SASEGT. The CDR3 sequence is CASSEAVTRAQYF. The CDR3 nucleotides read TGTGCCAGCAGTGAAGCAGTGACAAGAGCCCAGTACTTC.

The rearrangement joins TRBV21-1 to TRBJ2-7; the D call of TRBD2 is as the table states it, not checked on the DNA. TRBV21-1 has pseudogene status. The CDR3 has 14 amino acids. The CDR3 loop is CASSKGPSSYEQYF. The CDR3 nucleotides are TGTGCCAGCAGCAAAGGGCCTAGCTCCTACGAGCAGTACTTC.

The chain employs TRBV6-2 or TRBV6-3 and TRBJ1-5; 7 positions agree with TRBD1. Germline CDR1 and CDR2: MNHEY and SVGEGT. The CDR3 totals 14 residues. J gave up 4 bases and V 3 bases, and 3 bases lay outside the gene matches. The CDR3 loop reads CASSYSGGNQPQHF. In DNA, the CDR3 is TGTGCCAGCAGTTATTCAGGGGGGAATCAGCCCCAGCATTTT.

The chain couples TRBV30 to TRBJ1-2; 10 bases match TRBD1. CDR1 is GTSNPN and CDR2 is SVGIG in the germline V gene (reference sequence). The CDR3 contains 11 residues. The ends lost 3 bases at V and 12 bases at J; junction bases unmatched: 4. CDR3 sequence reads: CAWRGTGEDTF. CDR3 sequence (DNA): TGTGCCTGGAGGGGGACAGGGGAAGACACCTTC.

The CDR3 coding sequence is TGTGCCAGCAGCCCGTTAATGGCGGGGGACTACTACAATGAGCAGTTCTTC. Its translation: CASSPLMAGDYYNEQFF. V gene TRBV7-6 combines with J gene TRBJ2-1; TRBD2 aligns across 7 bases. The CDR3 is made up of 17 amino acids. Germline V lookup: CDR1 SGHVS, CDR2 FNYEAQ. J was trimmed by 3 bases and V by 5 bases; bases with no gene match: 13.

The chain links TRBV7-9 to TRBJ2-7, with D tentatively TRBD1 (6 bases). The length of the CDR3 is 17 residues. V was cut by 5 bases and J by 0 bases, with 20 bases left in between. CDR1 is SEHNR, CDR2 FQNEAQ, per germline (reference sequence). The CDR3: CASSPFPRQDSSYEQYF. Here the CDR3 DNA reads TGTGCCAGCAGCCCCTTTCCCCGACAGGACAGCTCCTACGAGCAGTACTTC.

The genes are TRBV30 and TRBJ2-2; D may be TRBD1 (6 bases). V lost 0 bases to trimming and J lost 7 bases, with 15 bases between them. This CDR3 is built from 15 residues. The V gene's germline CDR1 is GTSNPN and CDR2 SVGIG (reference sequence). Here the CDR3 reads CAWSVPQQGGGELFF. The CDR3 region has the DNA TGTGCCTGGAGTGTACCTCAACAGGGTGGCGGGGAGCTGTTTTTT.

The chain carries TRBV12-3 or TRBV12-4 and TRBJ2-7, with 7 nucleotides matching TRBD1. V was pared by 5 bases and J by 2 bases, with 3 bases of the junction left unmatched. This CDR3 has 13 amino acids. The CDR3 spells CASSRDSPYEQYF. The DNA for the CDR3 is TGTGCCAGCAGTAGGGACAGCCCCTACGAGCAGTACTTC.